The present entry profiles one TCR beta chain with its context. The antigen remains unidentified. Vbeta (60) and Jbeta (13) primers were used in the PCR. Profiling relied on immunoSEQ multiplex PCR, and the TCRdb table lists in-frame clones only, not all of them. The sample has fewer than 200,000 clones; roughly 81% are singletons. The data belong to a study of cytomegalovirus exposure and HLA in healthy donors. Study-wide results and limits: Information on immune exposure was restricted to one variable (CMV serostatus). Presence/absence comparisons presumed near-even sequencing depth among donors.

CDR3 length: 15 residues. The V end was cut by 1 base, the J end by 5 bases, with 14 bases between. Germline V gene sequence: CDR1 SGHVT, CDR2 SQSDAQ. The chain carries TRBV7-4 and TRBJ1-1; TRBD1 is a possible D gene (5 bases). Sequenced sample: PBMCs. The sequence was collected from a man younger than 35 in good health and CMV-seropositive. The CDR3 sequence is CASSLVGQGKTEAFF. The CDR3 DNA reads TGTGCCAGCAGCTTAGTAGGCCAGGGAAAGACTGAAGCTTTCTTT.